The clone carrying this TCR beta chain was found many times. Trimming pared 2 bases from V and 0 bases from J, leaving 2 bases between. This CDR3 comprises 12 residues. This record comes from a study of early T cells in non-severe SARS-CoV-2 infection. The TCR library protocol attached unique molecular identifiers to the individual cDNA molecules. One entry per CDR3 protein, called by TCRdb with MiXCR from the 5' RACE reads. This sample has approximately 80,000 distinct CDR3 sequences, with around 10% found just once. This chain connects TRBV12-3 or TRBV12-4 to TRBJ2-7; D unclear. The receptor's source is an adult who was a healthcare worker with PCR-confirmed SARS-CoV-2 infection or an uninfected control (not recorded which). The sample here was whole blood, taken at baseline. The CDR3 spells CASSLHSYEQYF. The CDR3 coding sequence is TGTGCCAGCAGTTTACACTCCTACGAGCAGTACTTC.